One sample yielded the 15 T cell receptor beta chains listed below, sequenced in a study of blood T cells in healthy people across ages. A second PCR of about 6 to 11 cycles used a sample-barcoded 5' primer and a J-beta primer mix. TCRdb fed the 5' RACE reads into MiXCR, producing one record per CDR3 protein. The sample contains under 950,000 distinct CDR3 sequences, 22% of which appear only once. The sequenced sample was blood. The receptors originated from a man aged 65 to 85 in good health.

V is TRBV2 and J is TRBJ2-7; TRBD2 aligns across 8 bases. The CDR3 is 14 residues long. The germline CDR1 and CDR2 sequences are SNHLY and FYNNEI. V dropped 3 bases and J dropped 3; count of bases not matched to a gene: 4. For the CDR3, the DNA is TGTGCCAGCAGTGATACTAGCGGTGTCTACGAGCAGTACTTC. Amino acids: CASSDTSGVYEQYF.

This sequence joins TRBV28 and TRBJ2-3, with TRBD2 matching over 15 bases. Trimming cost V 10 bases and J 5 bases; bases outside gene matches: 10. Germline V lookup: CDR1 MDHEN, CDR2 SYDVKM. The CDR3 has 16 residues. CDR3 DNA: TGTGCCACCGAGCGGACTAGCGGGGGGGCCGTAGATACGCAGTATTTT. This codes for CATERTSGGAVDTQYF.

This clonotype was picked up one time. This rearrangement joins TRBV20-1 to TRBJ1-5; 9 nucleotides match TRBD1. Germline-derived CDR1 and CDR2 are DFQATT and SNEGSKA (reference sequence). J gave up 4 bases and V 5 bases, and 9 bases lay outside the gene matches. This CDR3 has 15 amino acids. The CDR3 DNA reads as TGCAGTGCTCCGAGTTACAGGGGGCGAAATCAGCCCCAGCATTTT. It specifies CSAPSYRGRNQPQHF.

This clonotype was counted only a few times. The rearrangement joins TRBV11-2 to TRBJ1-3; no clear D gene. Germline assignment: CDR1 SGHAT and CDR2 FQNNGV. V gave up 5 bases and J gave up 0 bases, with 11 bases separating them. This CDR3 spans 15 amino acids. This CDR3 is CASSRLRTSGNTIYF. DNA of the CDR3: TGTGCCAGCAGCCGCCTCCGGACCTCTGGAAACACCATATATTTT.

Details on this clonotype: The junction and the germline gene differ at one end; a read error may be behind it. The chain employs TRBV5-1 and TRBJ2-1; a weak D match, TRBD1 (5 bases). The DNA end lines up better with TRBJ2-5; the J call may be wrong. The CDR3 has 14 residues. From germline, CDR1 is SGHRS and CDR2 YFSETQ. CDR3 nucleotides: TGCACCAGCAGCTTCTCGACAGCCCAAGAGACCCAGTACTTC. Amino acids: CTSSFSTAQETQYF.

This clonotype was seen more than once but under ten times. The V gene is TRBV28, the J gene TRBJ2-5; 9 bases fit TRBD2. The CDR3 is 18 residues long. Germline lookup yields CDR1 MDHEN and CDR2 SYDVKM. J lost 4 bases, V lost 4 bases, and 16 bases had no gene match. Written as DNA, the CDR3 is TGTGCCAGCAGTTCTAACCTCCCGAGAGCGGGGGGCCTAGAGACCCAGTACTTC. It codes for CASSSNLPRAGGLETQYF.

This clonotype was recorded a few times. The chain's CDR3 is CASSFSGANYNEQFF. For the CDR3, the DNA is TGTGCCAGCAGCTTCTCAGGGGCCAATTACAATGAGCAGTTCTTC. The V call is TRBV11-2, the J call TRBJ2-1; D perhaps matches TRBD1 (6 bases). The CDR3 runs 15 residues. Germline CDR1 reads SGHAT; CDR2 reads FQNNGV. The V gene lost 3 bases and the J gene lost 4 bases, with 13 bases spanning the gap.

CDR3 amino acids: CASSRSGATNEKLFF. In DNA form, the CDR3 reads TGCGCCAGCAGCAGATCGGGGGCAACTAATGAAAAACTGTTTTTT. The chain uses TRBV5-1 and TRBJ1-4, with a tentative D call TRBD1 (5 bases). V was trimmed by 4 bases and J by 0 bases, leaving 10 bases between them. CDR1 SGHRS and CDR2 YFSETQ come from the germline V gene. There are 15 residues in the CDR3.

The rearrangement joins TRBV7-2 to TRBJ2-3, with D maybe TRBD1 (5 bases). The CDR3 spans 16 residues. Trimming pared 1 base from V and 2 bases from J, leaving 13 bases between. Germline CDR1 reads SGHTA; CDR2 reads FQGNSA. The CDR3 protein is CASSLGVGGHTDTQYF. CDR3 bases: TGTGCCAGCAGCTTAGGGGTGGGCGGACACACAGATACGCAGTATTTT.

In this sample, this clonotype turned up many times. This chain links TRBV29-1 with TRBJ1-2, with 8 bases lining up with TRBD1. V lost 7 bases, J lost 8 bases, and 6 bases stayed unmatched. Per the germline V gene, CDR1 is SQVTM and CDR2 is ANQGSEA. The CDR3 spans 11 residues. CDR3 protein: CSDRTGMGYTF. The CDR3 DNA follows: TGCAGCGACCGGACAGGGATGGGCTACACCTTC.

This clonotype was detected a few times. This chain joins TRBV5-1 and TRBJ2-3; D is perhaps TRBD1 (6 bases). The CDR3 is 15 amino acids. Germline CDR1 is SGHRS and CDR2 is YFSETQ. V lost 5 bases and J 0 bases, leaving 13 bases between the germline ends. The CDR3 reads CASSGGRASTDTQYF. The CDR3 DNA reads as TGCGCCAGCAGTGGGGGCCGTGCTAGCACAGATACGCAGTATTTT.

The chain joins TRBV12-3 or TRBV12-4 to TRBJ2-3, with 10 bases matching TRBD2. This CDR3 has 18 amino acids. With 1 base clipped from V and 0 bases from J, the junction kept 7 bases outside the gene matches. CDR3 in amino acids: CASSLEGGSGRSTDTQYF. The CDR3 DNA reads as TGTGCCAGCAGTTTAGAGGGTGGTAGCGGGAGGAGCACAGATACGCAGTATTTT.

This clonotype was recorded a few times. V gene TRBV19 combines with J gene TRBJ2-2; D perhaps matches TRBD1 (5 bases). The CDR3 consists of 13 residues. Germline V CDR1 and CDR2: LNHDA, SQIVND (reference sequence). V gave up 3 bases and J gave up 4 bases, with 6 bases separating them. CDR3 bases: TGTGCCAGTAGTATGGGGCTCACCGGGGAGCTGTTTTTT. Translating gives CASSMGLTGELFF.

This chain joins TRBV20-1 and TRBJ2-5; the match to TRBD2 covers 8 bases. The end of the DNA aligns better with TRBJ2-7, so the J call may be wrong. This CDR3 region has 15 residues. Germline V gene lookup returns CDR1 DFQATT and CDR2 SNEGSKA (reference sequence). The CDR3 reads CSASPGTSYSYEQYF. The CDR3 coding sequence is TGCAGTGCTAGCCCCGGGACTAGTTATAGCTACGAGCAGTACTTC.

The V call is TRBV5-1, the J call TRBJ2-5; no clear D gene. TRBJ2-7 matches the DNA end more closely, so the J call is doubtful. There are 14 residues in the CDR3. The V gene's germline CDR1 is SGHRS and CDR2 YFSETQ. The CDR3 nucleotides read TGCGCCAGCAGCTTGTACTCCACCGCCTACGAGCAGTACTTC. Its translation: CASSLYSTAYEQYF.